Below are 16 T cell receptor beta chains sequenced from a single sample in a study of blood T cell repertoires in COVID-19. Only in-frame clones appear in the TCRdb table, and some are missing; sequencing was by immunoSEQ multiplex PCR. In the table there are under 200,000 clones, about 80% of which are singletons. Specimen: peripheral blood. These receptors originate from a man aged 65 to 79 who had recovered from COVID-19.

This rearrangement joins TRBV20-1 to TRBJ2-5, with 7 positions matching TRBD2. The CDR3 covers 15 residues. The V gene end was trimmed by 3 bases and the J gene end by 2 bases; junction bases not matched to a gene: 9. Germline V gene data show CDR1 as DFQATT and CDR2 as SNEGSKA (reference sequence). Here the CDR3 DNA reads TGCAGTGCTAGTTCTCGCGGGAGTCCACAAGAGACCCAGTACTTC. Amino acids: CSASSRGSPQETQYF.

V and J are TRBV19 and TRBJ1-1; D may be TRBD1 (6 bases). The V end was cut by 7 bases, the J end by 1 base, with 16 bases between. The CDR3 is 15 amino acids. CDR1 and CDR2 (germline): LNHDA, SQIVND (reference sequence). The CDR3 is CASITKGRGNTEAFF. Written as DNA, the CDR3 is TGTGCCAGTATCACCAAAGGCAGGGGGAACACTGAAGCTTTCTTT.

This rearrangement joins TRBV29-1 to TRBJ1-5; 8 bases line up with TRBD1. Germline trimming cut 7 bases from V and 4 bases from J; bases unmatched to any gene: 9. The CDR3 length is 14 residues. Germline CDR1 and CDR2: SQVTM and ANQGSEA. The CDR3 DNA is TGCAGCGCTGGGGAAACAGGGGGGAATCAGCCCCAGCATTTT. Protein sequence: CSAGETGGNQPQHF.

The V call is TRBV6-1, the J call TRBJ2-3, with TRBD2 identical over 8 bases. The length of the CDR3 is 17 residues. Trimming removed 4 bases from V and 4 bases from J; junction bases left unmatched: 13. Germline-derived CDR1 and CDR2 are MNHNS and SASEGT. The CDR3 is CASSALRAGDSADTQYF. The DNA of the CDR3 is TGTGCCAGCAGTGCCCTCAGAGCGGGAGATTCGGCAGATACGCAGTATTTT.

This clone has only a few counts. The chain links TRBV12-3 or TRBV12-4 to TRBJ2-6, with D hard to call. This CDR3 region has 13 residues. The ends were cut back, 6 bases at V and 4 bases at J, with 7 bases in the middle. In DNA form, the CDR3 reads TGTGCCAGCAGGTCGGTCGGGGCCAACGTCCTGACTTTC. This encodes CASRSVGANVLTF.

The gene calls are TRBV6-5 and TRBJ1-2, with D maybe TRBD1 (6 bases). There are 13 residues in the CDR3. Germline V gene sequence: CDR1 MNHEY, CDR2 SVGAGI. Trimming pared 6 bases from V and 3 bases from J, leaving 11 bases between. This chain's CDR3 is CASSPDRDYGYTF. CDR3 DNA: TGTGCCAGCAGCCCGGACAGAGACTATGGCTACACCTTC.

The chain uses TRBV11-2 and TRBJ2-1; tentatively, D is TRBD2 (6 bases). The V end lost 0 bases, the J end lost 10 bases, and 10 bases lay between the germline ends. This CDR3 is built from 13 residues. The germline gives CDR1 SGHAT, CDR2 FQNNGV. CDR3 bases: TGTGCCAGCAGCTTAGAGTCCGGAGGGGAGCAGTTCTTC. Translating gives CASSLESGGEQFF. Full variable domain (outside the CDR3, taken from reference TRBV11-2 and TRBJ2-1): EAGVAQSPRYKIIEKRQSVAFWCNPISGHATLYWYQQILGQGPKLLIQFQNNGVVDDSQLPKDRFSAERLKGVDSTLKIQPAKLEDSAVYLCASSLESGGEQFFGPGTRLTVL.

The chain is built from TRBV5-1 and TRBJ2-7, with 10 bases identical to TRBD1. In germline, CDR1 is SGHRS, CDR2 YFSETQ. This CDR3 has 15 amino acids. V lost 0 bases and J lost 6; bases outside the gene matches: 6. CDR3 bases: TGCGCCAGCAGCTTGGTGGGACAGGGGATGGGCGAGCAGTACTTC. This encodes CASSLVGQGMGEQYF.

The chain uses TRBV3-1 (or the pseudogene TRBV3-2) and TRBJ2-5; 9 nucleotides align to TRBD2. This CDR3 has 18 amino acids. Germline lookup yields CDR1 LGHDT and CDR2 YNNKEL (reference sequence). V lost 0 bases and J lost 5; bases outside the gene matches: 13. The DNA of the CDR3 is TGTGCCAGCAGCCAAGATCCCGCTAGCGGGACCCACTCGGAGACCCAGTACTTC. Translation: CASSQDPASGTHSETQYF.

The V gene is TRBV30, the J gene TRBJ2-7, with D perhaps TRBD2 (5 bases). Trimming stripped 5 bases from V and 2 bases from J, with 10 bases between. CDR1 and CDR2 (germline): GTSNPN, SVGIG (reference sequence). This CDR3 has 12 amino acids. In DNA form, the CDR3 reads TGTGCCTGGTCAGCGGCGCCCTACGAGCAGTACTTC. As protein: CAWSAAPYEQYF.

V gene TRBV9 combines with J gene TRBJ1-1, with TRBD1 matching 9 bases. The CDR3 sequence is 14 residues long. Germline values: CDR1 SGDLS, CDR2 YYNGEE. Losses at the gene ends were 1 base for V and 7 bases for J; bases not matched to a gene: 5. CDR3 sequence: CASSVQTGGSEAFF. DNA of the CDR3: TGTGCCAGCAGCGTACAGACAGGGGGAAGTGAAGCTTTCTTT.

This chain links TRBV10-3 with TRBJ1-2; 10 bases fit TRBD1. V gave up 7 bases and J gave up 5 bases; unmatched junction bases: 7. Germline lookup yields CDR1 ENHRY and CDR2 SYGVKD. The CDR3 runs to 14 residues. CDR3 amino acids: CAINKRTGGYGYTF. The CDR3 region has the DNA TGTGCCATCAACAAACGGACAGGGGGGTATGGCTACACCTTC.

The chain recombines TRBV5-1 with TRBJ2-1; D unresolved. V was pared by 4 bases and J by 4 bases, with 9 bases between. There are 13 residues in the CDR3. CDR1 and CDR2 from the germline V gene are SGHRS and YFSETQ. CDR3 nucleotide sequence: TGCGCCAGCAGCCCGACTGATTACAATGAGCAGTTCTTC. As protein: CASSPTDYNEQFF.

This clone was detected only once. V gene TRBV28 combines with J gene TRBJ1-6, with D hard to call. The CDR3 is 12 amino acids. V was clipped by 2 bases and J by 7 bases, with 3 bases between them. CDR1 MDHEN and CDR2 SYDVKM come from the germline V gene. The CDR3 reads CASSLSNSPLHF. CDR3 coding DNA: TGTGCCAGCAGTTTAAGCAATTCACCCCTCCACTTT.

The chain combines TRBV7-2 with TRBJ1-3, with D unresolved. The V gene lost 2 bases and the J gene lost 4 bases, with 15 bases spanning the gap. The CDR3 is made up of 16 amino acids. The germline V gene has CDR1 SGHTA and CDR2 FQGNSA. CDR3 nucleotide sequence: TGTGCCAGCAGCTTACGGACTCCCCTGAAGGGAAACACCATATATTTT. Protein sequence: CASSLRTPLKGNTIYF.

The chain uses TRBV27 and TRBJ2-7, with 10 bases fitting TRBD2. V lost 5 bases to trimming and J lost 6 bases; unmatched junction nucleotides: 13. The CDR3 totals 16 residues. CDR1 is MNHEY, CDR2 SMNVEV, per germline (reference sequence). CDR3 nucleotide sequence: TGTGCCAGCAGTCCCCCAGCGGGGGGGGCGCATTCCGAGCAGTACTTC. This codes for CASSPPAGGAHSEQYF.